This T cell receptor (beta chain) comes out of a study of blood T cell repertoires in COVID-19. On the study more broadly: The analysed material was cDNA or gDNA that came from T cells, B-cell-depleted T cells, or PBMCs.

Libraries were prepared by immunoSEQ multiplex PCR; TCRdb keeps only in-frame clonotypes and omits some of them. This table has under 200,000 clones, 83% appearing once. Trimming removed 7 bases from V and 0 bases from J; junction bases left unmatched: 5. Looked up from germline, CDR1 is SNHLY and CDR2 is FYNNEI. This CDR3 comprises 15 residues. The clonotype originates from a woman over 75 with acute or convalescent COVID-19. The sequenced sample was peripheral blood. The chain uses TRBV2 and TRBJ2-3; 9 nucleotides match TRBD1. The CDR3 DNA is TGTGCCAGCACTTGGGACAGGGCAAGCACAGATACGCAGTATTTT. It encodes CASTWDRASTDTQYF.